These T cell receptor beta chains were read from a single sample in a study of molecular identifiers for immune sequencing clone quantification. One entry per CDR3 protein, called by TCRdb with MiXCR from the PCR reads. The sample contains some 320,000 distinct CDR3 sequences, about a fifth of which appear only once. The sample was naive CD8+ T cells from blood, with Jurkat cell RNA spiked in. Receptor source: a human donor in good health. Some libraries in this study had Jurkat cell RNA spiked in. Each CDR3 is given with its conserved first and last residue. The order of the fields is V gene, clone size, D gene, J gene, CDR3 DNA, CDR3 protein. D genes are given only for firm matches. The listing skips clone size in some rows; elsewhere it reads once, few, many or a size class.

>TRBV13|many|NA|TRBJ2-3
TGTGCCAGCAGCTCTACGCCAGGGGGCACAGATACGCAGTATTTT
CASSSTPGGTDTQYF
>TRBV7-6|many|TRBD1|TRBJ2-5
TGTGCCAGCAGCCCCGGGACAGGGGAGACCCAGTACTTC
CASSPGTGETQYF
>TRBV7-4|many|TRBD1|TRBJ2-2
TGTGCCAGCAGCCACGGACAGGGGGGCGCTTTGCAGACACGAACTTTAACCGGGGAGCTGTTTTTT
CASSHGQGGALQTRTLTGELFF
>TRBV29-1|NA|TRBD1|TRBJ2-7
TGCAGCACACGACAGGGATCTTATTCCGAGCAGTACTTC
CSTRQGSYSEQYF
>TRBV14|many|TRBD1|TRBJ1-1
TGTGCCAGCAGCCAAGTTTCTCCGACAGGGTTAATGAACACTGAAGCTTTCTTT
CASSQVSPTGLMNTEAFF
>TRBV4-1|many|NA|TRBJ2-6
TGCGCCAGCAGCCAAGATAAGGTCTCTGGGGCCAACGTCCTGACTTTC
CASSQDKVSGANVLTF
>TRBV2|few|NA|TRBJ1-2
TGTGCCAGCAGTGAGCAATCCGTTCCCGACTATGGCTACACCTTC
CASSEQSVPDYGYTF
>TRBV2|many|NA|TRBJ1-5
TGTGCCAGCAGTGAAGCTTCAGGGTATCAGCCCCAGCATTTT
CASSEASGYQPQHF
>TRBV4-3|NA|NA|TRBJ2-1
TGCGCCAGCAGCCAAGATTTGGTAGCAGAAGACCCTAACAATGAGCAGTTCTTC
CASSQDLVAEDPNNEQFF
>TRBV11-2|NA|NA|TRBJ2-2
TGTGCCAGCAGCTTAGGGGTGGGGGGAGGCACCGGGGAGCTGTTTTTT
CASSLGVGGGTGELFF
>TRBV30|many|TRBD1|TRBJ2-7
TGTGCCTGGGGACAGGACACCTACTCCTACGAGCAGTACTTC
CAWGQDTYSYEQYF
>TRBV7-9|many|TRBD1|TRBJ1-3
TGTGCCAGCACCCCTACAGGGGCCTCTGGAAACACCATATATTTT
CASTPTGASGNTIYF
>TRBV4-1|many|NA|TRBJ1-1
TGCGCCAGCAGCCCAGCGATAGGAACTGAAGCTTTCTTT
CASSPAIGTEAFF
>TRBV29-1|many|TRBD1|TRBJ1-2
TGCAGCGCCTGGACAGGGCCCGGCTACACCTTC
CSAWTGPGYTF
>TRBV27|NA|NA|TRBJ2-7
TGTGCCAGCAGTAACAATGACGAGCAGTACTTC
CASSNNDEQYF
>TRBV4-3|many|NA|TRBJ2-7
TGCGCCAGCAGCCAAGAGCGTCGGAGCTCCTACGAGCAGTACTTC
CASSQERRSSYEQYF
>TRBV23-1|few|NA|TRBJ1-1
TGCGCCAGCAGTCACCCAGGGGCTGAAGCTTTCTTT
CASSHPGAEAFF
>TRBV11-2|many|NA|TRBJ2-7
TGTGCCAGCAGCTTGGTAACAAGCTCCTACGAGCAGTACTTC
CASSLVTSSYEQYF
>TRBV15|many|TRBD1|TRBJ2-3
TGTGCCACCAGCAGAGTGGGACAGGGTAGGACAGATACGCAGTATTTT
CATSRVGQGRTDTQYF
>TRBV30|many|NA|TRBJ2-7
TGTGCCTGGAGTAGCGTATACGAGCAGTACTTC
CAWSSVYEQYF
>TRBV7-9|many|NA|TRBJ1-5
TGTGCCAGCAGCTTAGGCGTCGGAAATCAGCCCCAGCATTTT
CASSLGVGNQPQHF
>TRBV20-1|NA|TRBD2|TRBJ2-7
TGCAGTGCTAGAGAGGTAGCGGGACGCGAGCAGTACTTC
CSAREVAGREQYF
>TRBV7-9|many|TRBD1|TRBJ1-1
TGTGCCAGCAGCAGAATCAGGGGGCCGGGGACTGAAGCTTTCTTT
CASSRIRGPGTEAFF
>TRBV27|few|NA|TRBJ2-7
TGTGCCACCAGGCGGGGGCTAACCTACGAGCAGTACTTC
CATRRGLTYEQYF
>TRBV6-2/TRBV6-3|many|NA|TRBJ1-5
TGTGCCAGCAGTTACGACCACATGGGGGCTCAGCCCCAGCATTTT
CASSYDHMGAQPQHF
>TRBV19|many|NA|TRBJ1-5
TGTGCCAGTAGTATTTACGCGGGGTGGCAGCCCCAGCATTTT
CASSIYAGWQPQHF
>TRBV18|NA|NA|TRBJ1-5
TGTACCAGCTCACCATTCGGGGGGCTTAATCAGCCCCAGCATTTT
CTSSPFGGLNQPQHF
>TRBV2|many|TRBD1|TRBJ2-6
TGTGCCAGCACGGGTTGGACAGGTCTTCCTGGGGCCAACGTCCTGACTTTC
CASTGWTGLPGANVLTF
>TRBV7-2|NA|NA|TRBJ1-3
TGTGCCAGCAGCTTAGCGGCCCTTAGACCTGCTGGAAACACCATATATTTT
CASSLAALRPAGNTIYF
>TRBV9|NA|TRBD1|TRBJ1-2
TGTGCCAGCAGCGGGGGGGGACAGGGGGTTTTTAACTATGGCTACACCTTC
CASSGGGQGVFNYGYTF
>TRBV29-1|many|NA|TRBJ2-7
TGCAGCGTCGTCGGGACGCCCGAGTCCTACTACGAGCAGTACTTC
CSVVGTPESYYEQYF
>TRBV2|many|TRBD2|TRBJ2-3
TGTGCCAGCACCCGATCGCGGGAGGCCGTCACAGATACGCAGTATTTT
CASTRSREAVTDTQYF
>TRBV3-1|NA|TRBD2|TRBJ2-7
TGTGCCAGCAGCCAATCCAAAGGACTAGCGAGGTCCTCCTACGAGCAGTACTTC
CASSQSKGLARSSYEQYF
>TRBV3-1|few|NA|TRBJ1-5
TGTGCCAGCGGGGCTTTGGGGGGTGAAGGGCAGCCCCAGCATTTT
CASGALGGEGQPQHF
>TRBV27|many|TRBD1|TRBJ2-3
TGTGCCAGCATGGGACAGGACACAGATACGCAGTATTTT
CASMGQDTDTQYF
>TRBV20-1|many|NA|TRBJ2-7
TGCAGTGCTCACTCTAGCGCCCTTACCTACGAGCAGTACTTC
CSAHSSALTYEQYF
>TRBV24-1|few|TRBD1|TRBJ2-7
TGTGCCACCAGTGACACAGGGGTCCCCTACGAGCAGTACTTC
CATSDTGVPYEQYF
>TRBV2|many|TRBD2|TRBJ2-1
TGTGCCAGCACCCCTAGGGGGACTAGCGGAAATGAGCAGTTCTTC
CASTPRGTSGNEQFF
>TRBV6-2/TRBV6-3|NA|TRBD1|TRBJ2-3
TGTGCCAGCAGTTACGAGGAGGACAGGGTCACAGATACGCAGTATTTT
CASSYEEDRVTDTQYF